This is a list of T cell receptor beta chains from one sample in a study of shared clonotypes between healthy human individuals. Only in-frame clones appear in the TCRdb table, and some are missing; sequencing was by immunoSEQ multiplex PCR. This sample has millions of clones; approximately 95% occur once, and the top ten carry 0.39%. The sequencing input was naive CD4+ T cells from PBMCs. Receptors originate from a man aged 18-30 years in good health. Some clones in this sample may be carry-over from other donors' samples. The CDR3 runs from the conserved cysteine through the conserved F or W. The order of the fields is D gene, V gene, clone size, J gene, CDR3 DNA, CDR3 protein. The D gene is left open where the match is weak. Size is omitted from some rows. Given values are once, few, many or a class for expanded clones.

TRBD1,TRBV7-9,few,TRBJ1-1,TGTGCCAGCAGCCCACGGACAGGGGGCTTTCTCACTGAAGCTTTCTTT,CASSPRTGGFLTEAFF
TRBD2,TRBV4-3,.,TRBJ2-7,TGCGCCAGCAGCCGGGTGGGGACTAGCGGTTACGAGCAGTACTTC,CASSRVGTSGYEQYF
.,TRBV28,.,TRBJ1-2,TGTGCCAGCAGGCAGGGGAAGTTAAACTATGGCTACACCTTC,CASRQGKLNYGYTF
TRBD2,TRBV7-8,.,TRBJ2-1,TGTGCCAGCAGCTTGAACGGGAGGAGGAATGAGCAGTTCTTC,CASSLNGRRNEQFF
.,TRBV5-1,.,TRBJ1-4,TGCGCCAGCAGGCCCATCGGCCAGGGCGGCGAAAAACTGTTTTTT,CASRPIGQGGEKLFF
.,TRBV11-2,.,TRBJ2-1,TGTGCCAGCGCCTCTAATCGCAATGAGCAGTTCTTC,CASASNRNEQFF
TRBD2,TRBV7-2,.,TRBJ2-3,TGTGCCAGCAGCTTAGGAGCGGGAGGGGGACCTAGCACAGATACGCAGTATTTT,CASSLGAGGGPSTDTQYF
TRBD2,TRBV18,.,TRBJ2-7,TGTGCCAGCTCACCAGAGCGGGGGGGCTCCTACGAGCAGTACTTC,CASSPERGGSYEQYF
.,TRBV7-2,.,TRBJ2-4,TGTGCCAGCAGCATCGGAGTGGGGGAAAACATTCAGTACTTC,CASSIGVGENIQYF
.,TRBV5-6,few,TRBJ2-2,TGTGCCAGCAGCTTCCAACTCCGGGGGATGGACGGGGAGCTGTTTTTT,CASSFQLRGMDGELFF
.,TRBV5-6,.,TRBJ2-1,TGTGCCAGCAGCTTGTTCCTAGCTTCCTACAATGAGCAGTTCTTC,CASSLFLASYNEQFF
TRBD1,TRBV28,once,TRBJ1-1,TGTGCCAGCGGGGGACAGGGAGGCATGAACACTGAAGCTTTCTTT,CASGGQGGMNTEAFF
.,TRBV5-1,once,TRBJ2-2,TGCGCCAGCAGCTTTCGAGGAAACAGCGGGCGGCAGTCCCCCGGGGAGCTGTTTTTT,CASSFRGNSGRQSPGELFF
TRBD2,TRBV2,.,TRBJ2-1,TGTGCCAGCACCGGACTAGCGGACTACAATGAGCAGTTCTTC,CASTGLADYNEQFF
.,TRBV11-1,.,TRBJ2-6,TGTGCCAGCAGCTTAGAAGGGGGTTCTGGGGCCAACGTCCTGACTTTC,CASSLEGGSGANVLTF
.,TRBV7-9,.,TRBJ2-5,TGTGCCAGCAGCTGGGACCCGGCAGAGACCCAGTACTTC,CASSWDPAETQYF
TRBD2,TRBV7-9,.,TRBJ2-7,TGTGCCAGCAGCGCAAGCGCTAGCGGACGATCCGAGCAGTACTTC,CASSASASGRSEQYF
.,TRBV7-8,.,TRBJ2-1,TGTGCCAGCAGCTTAGGGCTCCCCCCGGATGAGCAGTTCTTC,CASSLGLPPDEQFF
TRBD1,TRBV7-8,once,TRBJ1-5,TGTGCCAGCAGCCCCGCCCGGACAGGGTGGTTTCAGCCCCAGCATTTT,CASSPARTGWFQPQHF
.,TRBV4-1,.,TRBJ2-1,TGCGCCAGCAGCGACCGGACAGAGACTTACAATGAGCAGTTCTTC,CASSDRTETYNEQFF
TRBD2,TRBV4-3,.,TRBJ2-3,TGCGCCAGCAGCCAAGTTCCGCTAGCGGGGGGCACAGATACGCAGTATTTT,CASSQVPLAGGTDTQYF
.,TRBV4-2,.,TRBJ2-3,TGTGCCAGCAGCCAAGAGAGGACAGATACGCAGTATTTT,CASSQERTDTQYF
TRBD2,TRBV29-1,.,TRBJ2-1,TGCAGCTCACTAGCGGGAGGTGCCAATGAGCAGTTCTTC,CSSLAGGANEQFF
.,TRBV29-1,.,TRBJ2-7,TGCAGCGCCGGAAAGGTCGGTTACGAGCAGTACTTC,CSAGKVGYEQYF
TRBD1,TRBV11-3,.,TRBJ1-1,TGTGCCAGCAGCTATACAGGGGGAACTGAAGCTTTCTTT,CASSYTGGTEAFF
.,TRBV19,once,TRBJ2-7,TGTGCCAGTAGTATAGGAGGGGCACCTCTCTACGAGCAGTACTTC,CASSIGGAPLYEQYF
.,TRBV6-4,.,TRBJ2-3,TGTGCCAGCAGTGACTCCCGGACAGCTGATACGCAGTATTTT,CASSDSRTADTQYF
.,TRBV9,.,TRBJ2-3,TGTGCCAGCAGCCCCTACGACCGTTCTAGCACAGATACGCAGTATTTT,CASSPYDRSSTDTQYF
TRBD1,TRBV5-1,.,TRBJ2-7,TGCGCCAGCAGCTCGCCGGGACAGGGTATCCACGAGCAGTACTTC,CASSSPGQGIHEQYF